Given below is one TCR beta chain in context. This sample was taken from a study of blood T cell repertoires in COVID-19. Across the study: Specimens from acute and convalescent COVID-19 originated in the United States, Italy and Spain. Nucleic acid was either cDNA or gDNA, and it came from T cells, B-cell-depleted T cells, or PBMCs.

Original methodology: How many nucleated cells were present was estimated from reference gene primer amplification. Method: immunoSEQ multiplex PCR; TCRdb's copy keeps in-frame clones and lacks some. V, J and clone size reflect that table, while D and trimming were determined from the DNA. The repertoire has approximately 120,000 clones, 88% of them found once; the top ten carry less than 2%. The germline CDR1 and CDR2 sequences are MGHRA and YSYEKL. This CDR3 has 16 amino acids. With V trimmed by 4 bases and J by 9 bases, 16 bases remained unmatched. The material sequenced was peripheral blood. The sequence derives from a human donor in a cohort sampled during active COVID-19. The rearrangement joins TRBV4-1 to TRBJ2-7; 9 nucleotides align to TRBD2. Here the CDR3 reads CASSLPPGLAPVGQYF. Here the CDR3 DNA reads TGCGCCAGCAGCCTTCCTCCGGGACTAGCTCCTGTCGGGCAGTACTTC.